Described below is a single T cell receptor (beta chain) sequence and its context. No cognate antigen has been identified for it. A read error is possible here, since a much larger clone lies one base away. These data originate in a study of tumor and adjacent non-tumor tissue in lung cancer (dated by TCRdb to the late 2010s). Describing the broader study: The cohort included some twelve adenocarcinoma, a couple of squamous cell carcinoma and 1 small cell lung cancer patients. A total of some 130,000,000 productive TCRbeta reads were generated by sequencing, corresponding to an average of approximately 4.3 million reads per sample. The 15 enrolled patients, of whom 10 were men and 5 were women, were aged about 30 to 80 years and were diagnosed with TNM stage I to III disease. TCRbeta CDR3 sequencing was performed on under 35 paired specimens, with one tumor sample and one normal lung sample collected per patient. Using bulk TCRbeta repertoires from some 15 lung cancer patients, the study set lung tumor tissue side by side with matched distant non-tumor lung tissue.

Bulk unsorted tissue served as the source for RNA extraction, and RNA quality was assessed using a NanoDrop ND-1000 and an Agilent 2100. Donors were newly diagnosed lung cancer patients admitted for thoracic surgery in China between August and November 2014, without prior chemotherapy. Patients with previous radiotherapy or chemotherapy, or with another concurrent cancer, were excluded from the study. Surgical tissue pieces of roughly 1-2.2 cm3 were preserved in RNAlater solution and were kept at -80 degrees C until use. What the study reported, not specific to this receptor: Only approximately 14 patients were included in the cohort, and the need for larger samples and more detailed clinical data was noted by the authors. The top 100 clones made up a significantly larger cumulative share of the repertoire in normal lung than in tumor tissue. Tumor tissue showed significantly higher TCR diversity (inverse Simpson) than normal lung tissue, at about 410 vs 180 (P = 0.0075, Mann-Whitney U test). The sequencing platform is not named in the methods, and unique molecular identifiers are not mentioned. Because peripheral blood was not sequenced, the blood TCRbeta repertoires of the lung cancer patients in the study went unexamined. Significantly higher TCR diversity was found in younger patients, and higher tumor TCR diversity was associated with shorter overall and disease-free survival.

The method was multiplex PCR. The reads were generated on an Illumina HiSeq 2500. TCRbeta libraries were constructed through three rounds of nested PCR with primers (Table S4) according to protocols modified from ARM-PCR. Before sequencing, PCR products of 200-500 bp were excised from the gel and purified with the QIAquick gel extraction kit. In the authors' own workflow: Trimmomatic was used to clean the reads, FLASH was used to merge the reads into complete CDR3 sequences, and MiTCR was used to assign the reads to V(D)J germline segments. VDJtools was used to compute clonal diversity as the inverse Simpson's index. In-frame sequences lacking a premature stop codon were counted as productive reads. TCRdb ran its own pipeline on the public reads, namely fastp trimming at Q25 and MiXCR clone calling, and kept in-frame beta chains. CDR3 protein duplicates are merged, each entry listing the most common genes and DNA. None of the V and J calls come from the authors' own analysis; TCRdb made them. This sample has 65,000 to 75,000 distinct CDR3 sequences in its table, and 73% of those were observed once. Under 30% of the sample goes to the ten largest clones.

The germline V gene encodes CDR1 MDHEN and CDR2 SYDVKM. The CDR3 starts with the cysteine, ends with the phenylalanine, and has 13 residues. The retained sequence is limited to the CDR3, 39 bases, with the frame set at the first base. The V and J ends are trimmed by 7 bases and 2 bases, leaving 9 bases between them. Here the chain combines TRBV28 and TRBJ2-1; the D gene is not confidently resolved. The source of this sequence is a man in his 60s with non-small cell lung cancer. Sequenced input: lung tumor tissue. The DNA is TGTGCCAGCAACCAACGCACCTACAATGAGCAGTTCTTC. Translation gives CASNQRTYNEQFF.